This T cell receptor beta chain was captured in a study of shared clonotypes between healthy human individuals (dated by TCRdb to 2018 to 2021). At the level of the whole study: A couple of women and a few men aged 18 to 49 years were included in the cohort. The study deeply sequenced blood TCR repertoires of about five healthy adults to estimate repertoire size and the extent of clonotype sharing between individuals. Each donor's leukapheresis produced roughly between roughly 0.85 and 10 billion PBMCs. For each donor, CD4 naive and CD4 memory were each given three plates, CD8 naive was given two plates, and CD8 memory was given one plate. Different laboratories and diverse techniques were used to prepare libraries and sequence TCR repertoires, to increase sequencing depth and limit assay-specific biases. Study-wide conclusions, independent of this receptor: Compared with non-shared clonotypes, the clonotypes found in all four sorted-subset donors had higher generation probabilities. Because the study included a small number of donors, the genetic and exposure-history diversity represented was limited. About 5% of naive CD4, 3.5% of naive CD8, about 2.1% of memory CD4, and about 0.4% of memory CD8 clonotypes were shared across several donors. Sampling was restricted to blood, and TCR repertoires in tissue are likely to differ from TCR repertoires in blood. Larger estimated clonotype richness was generally found for naive subsets than for memory subsets. Rarefaction of sorted-subset datasets indicated incomplete sequencing despite the large sequencing depth. Based on pairwise subsampling, the degree of clonotype sharing among donors was expected to be affected by sequencing depth.

From the germline V gene, CDR1 is ENHRY and CDR2 is SYGVKD. V ends up 0 bases short and J 7 bases short, with an unmatched junction base count of 11. The CDR3 sequence holds 17 residues, the cysteine and phenylalanine included. Kept here is only the CDR3 DNA, which spans 51 bases and is read in frame from base 1. Comment on this clone: No antigen is known for it. Base qualities are not recorded, but no much larger clone differs from it by a single base.

The donors were healthy, HIV-negative adults with no recently reported acute infections or vaccinations. Every donor was a Caucasian adult living in Nashville, Tennessee, USA. CD4+ T cells were enriched through magnetic negative selection, after which naive cells were positively selected on CD45RA and the remaining negative fraction served as the memory subset. Blood was collected by leukapheresis, and PBMCs were isolated by Ficoll-Histopaque density gradient centrifugation and then cryopreserved in liquid nitrogen vapor phase. Analytical flow cytometry was used to check the purity and quantity of each magnetically sorted T cell population. Genomic DNA was isolated from each sorted fraction and quantified by UV absorbance on a Nanodrop 2000c. Using the deep immunoSEQ assay, multiplex PCR amplified TCR CDR3 regions from genomic DNA. For each cell subset, the extracted genomic DNA was distributed evenly across all wells of several immunoSEQ 96-well plates, and each plate served as one replicate. For sorted subsets, 200 to 250 ng of genomic DNA, equivalent to roughly 30,000 T cell genomes, went into each replicate PCR. The purified libraries were quantified using a Qubit 3.0 fluorometer, sized with a Bioanalyzer 2100, and then quantified again using the KAPA Library Quantification kit. Every immunoSEQ 96-well plate was sequenced on a dedicated single-read 150-cycle Illumina NextSeq 550 flow cell. For the original study's pipeline: Because only junctional sequences without quality scores were contained in the immunoSEQ output, filtering matching that applied to full-length reads could not be performed. To assign V/J genes and CDR3, sequences were annotated using PyIR, a Python wrapper for IgBLAST v1.9, with IMGT germline references. Reads were filtered out if the reads had weak V/J assignments (E-value above 1e-6), no CDR3, stop codons, out-of-frame junctions, or ambiguous translated residues. V3J clonotypes were defined as sequences sharing the same inferred V gene, J gene, and CDR3 amino acid sequence. The percentage overlap between two repertoires was calculated by dividing the number of shared unique clonotypes by the size of the smaller repertoire. Three approaches were used to assess repertoire richness: RTK rarefaction, the Chao1 estimator, and Recon v2.1 estimates of unobserved clonotypes. For all TCRbeta clonotypes obtained by the gDNA method from a few donors, generation probabilities were computed with OLGA. The table comes from immuneACCESS by way of TCRdb, which keeps in-frame sequences with V and J called. Part of the clones is missing from these tables; in studies checked, under half for an unresolved V gene and the rest for unknown reasons. V and J calls and clone size are copied from that table; D and trimming were computed from the DNA. For this sample the table gives approximately 530,000 clones, of which about 95% were detected only once. The ten biggest clones cover less than 0.06% of the sample.

In this chain, TRBV10-3 is recombined with TRBJ2-2, with TRBD2 identical over 7 junction bases. The TCR comes from a woman aged 25-40 years in good health. The specimen sequenced was naive CD4+ T cells sorted from blood. In light of the paper, this sample's cell subset or site label describes: CD45RA+ positively selected. The DNA sequence follows: TGTGCCATCAGTGAGTCCGTTGGGGGAGGGCGATTCGGGGAGCTGTTTTTT. It encodes CAISESVGGGRFGELFF.